This record concerns one T cell receptor beta chain sequence. As yet, its antigen is unknown. Every one of the donors was a healthy Caucasian. V shed 2 bases, J shed 4 bases, and the junction held 1 base outside the gene matches. Germline loops: CDR1 SQVTM, CDR2 ANQGSEA. The CDR3 runs 13 residues. These data are taken from a study of identical twins. Broader study findings: Clonotypes of the beta chain that were abundant in cord blood carried fewer insertions (memory repertoires showed none).

Unique molecular identifiers were present on the cDNA, and a universal primer site came from template switching. TCRdb recomputed calls from the 5' RACE reads with MiXCR, one row per CDR3 protein. The table shows 450,000 or so distinct CDR3 sequences, with roughly 24% occurring only once. The sample was also linked to a second study, of T cells expressing NK-cell markers. Per that study: The authors applied an anti-gamma-delta TCR antibody in several experiments, and it restricted sorting to alpha-beta TCR T cells.

Source material: CD4+ T cells sorted from blood. The clonotype comes from a young woman in good health. This chain connects TRBV29-1 to TRBJ1-1, with 10 positions matching TRBD1. The CDR3 bases are TGCAGCGTTGAACGGGACAGGGGCACTGAAGCTTTCTTT. Its translation: CSVERDRGTEAFF. Looking up the rest from reference TRBV29-1 and TRBJ1-1 gives the full variable domain: SAVISQKPSRDICQRGTSLTIQCQVDSQVTMMFWYRQQPGQSLTLIATANQGSEATYESGFVIDKFPISRPNLTFSTLTVSNMSPEDSSIYLCSVERDRGTEAFFGQGTRLTVV.